A selection of T cell receptor beta chains follows, all from one sample in a study of blood T cell repertoires in COVID-19. This table comes from immunoSEQ multiplex PCR, and its TCRdb copy is limited to in-frame clones, with some not included. The data hold about 100,000 clones, with about 87% observed a single time. The sample consisted of peripheral blood. The receptors here all came from a human donor with COVID-19, enrolled during active disease. The donor label of this sample is uncertain. CDR3s include the opening cysteine and the closing phenylalanine or tryptophan. D genes are given only for firm matches. Size is omitted from some rows. Given values are once, few, many or a class for expanded clones.

length,size,J,V,D,DNA,CDR3
17,once,TRBJ2-1,TRBV24-1,TRBD2,TGTGCCACCAGTGATTTCCCTAGCGGGAGTTCCTACAATGAGCAGTTCTTC,CATSDFPSGSSYNEQFF
14,NA,TRBJ1-1,TRBV5-1,NA,TGCGCCAGCAGCTTGGCAGGATGGGACACTGAAGCTTTCTTT,CASSLAGWDTEAFF
14,NA,TRBJ1-4,TRBV10-1,NA,TGCGCCAGCAGTGAAGGGGCAACTAATGAAAAACTGTTTTTT,CASSEGATNEKLFF
14,NA,TRBJ2-2,TRBV11-1,NA,TGTGCCAGCAGCGGAGGGGCGAACACCGGGGAGCTGTTTTTT,CASSGGANTGELFF
16,NA,TRBJ1-1,TRBV9,NA,TGTGCCAGCAGCGTAGGGGTAAGGACAGCGGGGACTGAAGCTTTCTTT,CASSVGVRTAGTEAFF
13,NA,TRBJ2-7,TRBV15,NA,TGTGCCACCAGCAGAGGAAGCGGCTACGAGCAGTACTTC,CATSRGSGYEQYF
14,NA,TRBJ2-7,TRBV6-5,TRBD1,TGTGCCAGCAGTTACCAGGGACAGGGGACCGAGCAGTACTTC,CASSYQGQGTEQYF
13,NA,TRBJ1-2,TRBV5-1,NA,TGCGCCAGCAGCTTGAACGGGTTGGTTGGCTACACCTTC,CASSLNGLVGYTF
14,NA,TRBJ1-2,TRBV6-5,NA,TGTGCCAGCAGAGGAACCGCAGGTGTGGATGGCTACACCTTC,CASRGTAGVDGYTF
15,few,TRBJ1-4,TRBV5-5,TRBD1,TGTGCCAGCAGCACCGCACCGGGACAGAATGAAAAACTGTTTTTT,CASSTAPGQNEKLFF
13,NA,TRBJ1-2,TRBV2,TRBD1,TGTGCCAGGAGAACCAGACAGGGTGGCGGCTACACCTTC,CARRTRQGGGYTF
14,NA,TRBJ1-2,TRBV6-5,NA,TGTGCCAGCAGCCTGGTTCGGGGGGACTATGGCTACACCTTC,CASSLVRGDYGYTF
15,NA,TRBJ1-5,TRBV7-9,NA,TGTGCCAGCAGCTTAGGGCAGGTCCCGAATCAGCCCCAGCATTTT,CASSLGQVPNQPQHF
12,NA,TRBJ1-1,TRBV29-1,NA,TGCAGCGCCCCTGGCGGGAACACTGAAGCTTTCTTT,CSAPGGNTEAFF
15,NA,TRBJ1-6,TRBV7-3,TRBD1,TGTGCCAGCAGCCCGGGACAGGGTAGCAATTCACCCCTCCACTTT,CASSPGQGSNSPLHF
14,NA,TRBJ1-1,TRBV19,NA,TGTGCCAGTAGTACCCCGCGAGGAAGGACTGAAGCTTTCTTT,CASSTPRGRTEAFF
16,NA,TRBJ1-1,TRBV18,TRBD1,TGTGCCACCTCCCCCGGGACAGGGGGCTTTAACACTGAAGCTTTCTTT,CATSPGTGGFNTEAFF
12,NA,TRBJ1-2,TRBV27,NA,TGTGCCAGCGGGCCCGAGGGATTTGGCTACACCTTC,CASGPEGFGYTF
14,NA,TRBJ2-5,TRBV5-1,NA,TGCGCCAGCAGCTTGACGGGTCCCGAAGAGACCCAGTACTTC,CASSLTGPEETQYF
14,NA,TRBJ2-5,TRBV5-4,NA,TGTGCCAGCAGCTTGGGGGACTGGGGGGAGACCCAGTACTTC,CASSLGDWGETQYF
16,NA,TRBJ2-1,TRBV11-2,TRBD2,TGTGCCAGCAGCCCCGCAGCGGGGAGCTCCTACAATGAGCAGTTCTTC,CASSPAAGSSYNEQFF
13,NA,TRBJ2-1,TRBV7-7,NA,TGTGCTAGCAGCTTTGCAGACTACAATGAGCAGTTCTTC,CASSFADYNEQFF
14,NA,TRBJ2-7,TRBV2,NA,TGTGCCAGCAGTGGGCGGGCCCACTCCTACGAGCAGTACTTC,CASSGRAHSYEQYF
12,NA,TRBJ1-2,TRBV6-5,TRBD1,TGTGCCAGCAGCCGGACAGGGCAAGGCTACACCTTC,CASSRTGQGYTF
16,NA,TRBJ2-7,TRBV25-1,NA,TGTGCCAGCAGTGGGGAGGTGAGCCTAGGAACCTACGAGCAGTACTTC,CASSGEVSLGTYEQYF